What follows are 4 T cell receptor beta chains derived from one specimen sequenced in a study of blood T cell repertoires in COVID-19. Libraries were prepared by immunoSEQ multiplex PCR; TCRdb keeps only in-frame clonotypes and omits some of them. This sample yields about 300,000 clones, of which around 89% are seen a single time; 6.3% belongs to the top ten. The sample comprised peripheral blood. Receptors originate from a woman between 45 and 60 years old with COVID-19, enrolled during active disease.

The chain couples TRBV6-2 or TRBV6-3 to TRBJ1-1; D is unresolved. The germline V and J ends were trimmed by 0 bases and 6 bases, with 14 bases remaining between them. CDR3 length equals 15 residues. CDR1 MNHEY and CDR2 SVGEGT come from the germline V gene. The CDR3 is CASSYSEASIAEAFF. The CDR3 bases are TGTGCCAGCAGTTACTCGGAGGCCTCGATCGCTGAAGCTTTCTTT.

The chain links TRBV19 to TRBJ2-1, with 10 bases aligning to TRBD2. V shed 4 bases, J shed 4 bases, and the junction held 7 bases outside the gene matches. Looked up from germline, CDR1 is LNHDA and CDR2 is SQIVND (reference sequence). This CDR3 spans 16 amino acids. CDR3 coding DNA: TGTGCCAGTAGTACCAAGCGGGAGGGCCCGTACAATGAGCAGTTCTTC. Translating it yields CASSTKREGPYNEQFF.

The table lists this clone with a count of one. The J gene is TRBJ2-1, the V gene TRBV29-1, with D perhaps matching TRBD1 (5 bases). CDR1 and CDR2 (germline): SQVTM, ANQGSEA. V was trimmed by 3 bases and J by 0 bases, leaving 9 bases between them. The CDR3 length is 14 residues. CDR3: CSVDTGASYNEQFF. DNA for the CDR3: TGCAGCGTTGACACAGGCGCCTCCTACAATGAGCAGTTCTTC.

The gene calls are TRBV25-1 and TRBJ1-2; D not certain. CDR1 is MGHDK, CDR2 SYGVNS, per germline. V lost 1 base to trimming and J lost 4 bases, with 7 bases between them. The CDR3 is 13 amino acids. The CDR3 region has the DNA TGTGCCAGCAGTGAATCGAAGCCCTATGGCTACACCTTC. Its translation: CASSESKPYGYTF.